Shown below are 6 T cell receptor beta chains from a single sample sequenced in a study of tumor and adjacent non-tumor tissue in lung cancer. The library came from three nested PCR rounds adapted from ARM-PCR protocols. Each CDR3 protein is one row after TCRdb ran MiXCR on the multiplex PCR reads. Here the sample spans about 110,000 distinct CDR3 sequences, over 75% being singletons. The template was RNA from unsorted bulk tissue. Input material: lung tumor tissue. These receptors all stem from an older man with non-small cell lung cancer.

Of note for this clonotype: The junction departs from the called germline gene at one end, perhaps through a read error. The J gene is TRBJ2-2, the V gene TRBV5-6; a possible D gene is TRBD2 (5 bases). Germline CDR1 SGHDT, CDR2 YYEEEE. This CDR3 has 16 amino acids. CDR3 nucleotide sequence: TGTGCTAGCAGCTATGGAACCGGGAACTCAGGCGGGGAGCTGTTTTTT. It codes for CASSYGTGNSGGELFF.

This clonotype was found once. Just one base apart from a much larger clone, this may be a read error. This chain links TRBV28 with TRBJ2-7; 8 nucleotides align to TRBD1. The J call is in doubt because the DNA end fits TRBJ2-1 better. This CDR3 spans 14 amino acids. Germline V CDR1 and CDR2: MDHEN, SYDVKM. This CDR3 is CASSPPGQDYEQFF. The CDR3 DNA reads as TGTGCCAGCAGTCCCCCGGGACAGGACTACGAGCAGTTCTTC.

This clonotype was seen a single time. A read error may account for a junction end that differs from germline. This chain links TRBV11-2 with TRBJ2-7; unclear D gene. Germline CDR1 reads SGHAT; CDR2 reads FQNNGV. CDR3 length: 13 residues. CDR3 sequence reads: CASSLAVALEQDF. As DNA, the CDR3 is TGTGCCAGTAGCTTAGCTGTAGCTCTCGAGCAGGACTTC.

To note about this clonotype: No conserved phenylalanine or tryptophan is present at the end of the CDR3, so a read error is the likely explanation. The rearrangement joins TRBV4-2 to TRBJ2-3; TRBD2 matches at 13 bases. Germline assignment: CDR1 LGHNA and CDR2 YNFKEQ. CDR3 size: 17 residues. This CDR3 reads CVSSQRLAGGSTDTQYL. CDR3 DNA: TGTGTCAGCAGCCAACGACTAGCGGGGGGTTCCACAGATACGCAGTATTTA.

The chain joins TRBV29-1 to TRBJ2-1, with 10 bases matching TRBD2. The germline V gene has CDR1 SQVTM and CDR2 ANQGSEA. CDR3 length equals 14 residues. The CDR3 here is CNVLAGGWGNEQFF. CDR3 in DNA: TGCAACGTCTTAGCGGGGGGCTGGGGTAATGAGCAGTTCTTC.

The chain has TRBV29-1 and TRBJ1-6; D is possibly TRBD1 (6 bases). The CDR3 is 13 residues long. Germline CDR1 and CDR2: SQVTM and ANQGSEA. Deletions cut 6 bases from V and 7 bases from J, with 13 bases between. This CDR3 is CSVFGTSNSPLHF. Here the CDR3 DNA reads TGCAGCGTCTTTGGGACAAGCAATTCACCCCTCCACTTT.